This is a list of T cell receptor beta chains from one sample in a study of cytomegalovirus exposure and HLA in healthy donors. Some clones are missing from TCRdb's copy, which holds only in-frame ones; the method was immunoSEQ multiplex PCR. The table includes over 150,000 clones, roughly 96% detected once. Sequenced: PBMCs. The receptors here all came from a woman aged 18-29 years in good health and CMV-seronegative. Each CDR3 is given with its conserved first and last residue. A D gene is named only where the DNA matches it firmly. The size entry is marked missing in some rows and otherwise reads once, few, many or a size class.

d_call	v_call	clone_size	j_call	cdr3_nt	cdr3_aa
TRBD1	TRBV18	NA	TRBJ1-1	TGTGCCAGCTCACGACAGGGTGGTGGGAACACTGAAGCTTTCTTT	CASSRQGGGNTEAFF
NA	TRBV14	NA	TRBJ1-3	TGTGCCAGCAGCCGAGGGGGTGCTGGAAACACCATATATTTT	CASSRGGAGNTIYF
NA	TRBV4-2	NA	TRBJ2-1	TGTGCCAGCAGCCAAGTTCTTAGCGATAAGGCCTACAATGAGCAGTTCTTC	CASSQVLSDKAYNEQFF
TRBD1	TRBV5-1	NA	TRBJ1-2	TGCGCCAGCAGCTTGGATAGACAGGGCGGCTATGGCTACACCTTC	CASSLDRQGGYGYTF
NA	TRBV6-5	NA	TRBJ1-1	TGTGCCAGCAGTTACGGGGGCAGGATGAACACTGAAGCTTTCTTT	CASSYGGRMNTEAFF
TRBD1	TRBV9	NA	TRBJ2-7	TGTGCCAGCAGCCCCGGACAGGGGCGCACCTACGAGCAGTACTTC	CASSPGQGRTYEQYF
NA	TRBV4-2	NA	TRBJ2-2	TGTGCCAGCAGCCACCGAAGGGAGAGTGTGAACACCGGGGAGCTGTTTTTT	CASSHRRESVNTGELFF
NA	TRBV19	NA	TRBJ1-5	TGTGCCAGTAGTAAATTCTCCGGGAGCTCTAATTTGGCCCAGCATTTT	CASSKFSGSSNLAQHF
NA	TRBV5-1	NA	TRBJ1-1	TGCGCCAGCATCCTAAGAAATCCGAACACTGAAGCTTTCTTT	CASILRNPNTEAFF
NA	TRBV11-2	NA	TRBJ1-2	TGTGCCAGCAGCAGATCGACAGGCTATTATGGCTACACCTTC	CASSRSTGYYGYTF
NA	TRBV19	once	TRBJ1-5	TGTGCCAGTAGTCGGTTTTGGAATCAGCCCCAGCATTTT	CASSRFWNQPQHF
TRBD1	TRBV6-4	NA	TRBJ1-6	TGTGCCAGCAATTCTTCCCTGGACAGGGCGTATAATTCACCCCTCCACTTT	CASNSSLDRAYNSPLHF
TRBD1	TRBV14	NA	TRBJ1-6	TGTGCCAGCAGCCAAGATCTTGCAGGGGGCGGCAATTCACCCCTCCACTTT	CASSQDLAGGGNSPLHF
NA	TRBV19	NA	TRBJ2-7	TGTGCCAGTAGTATATATGCGGGGGCATCCGAGCAGTACTTC	CASSIYAGASEQYF
NA	TRBV27	once	TRBJ1-5	TGTGCCAGCAGTTTAACCCTGTTAGTAGATCAGCCCCAGCATTTT	CASSLTLLVDQPQHF
NA	TRBV5-3	once	TRBJ2-3	TGTGCCAGAAGCCATCCGGGACTTGGCACAGATACGCAGTATTTT	CARSHPGLGTDTQYF
NA	TRBV7-9	NA	TRBJ2-7	TGTGCCAGCAGCTTATCTCCTTGGGACTCATCCTACGAGCAGTACTTC	CASSLSPWDSSYEQYF
NA	TRBV27	NA	TRBJ2-1	TGTGCCAGCAGTCCGAGGGTAGCGGAGATTGACAATGAGCAGTTCTTC	CASSPRVAEIDNEQFF
NA	TRBV6-5	once	TRBJ1-2	TGTGCCAGCAGTTCTTATCCGGCTAACTATGGCTACACCTTC	CASSSYPANYGYTF
NA	TRBV4-3	NA	TRBJ2-3	TGCGCCAGCAGCCAATGGGCAGCGGCGAGCGGGTATACGCAGTATTTT	CASSQWAAASGYTQYF
NA	TRBV5-4	NA	TRBJ2-6	TGTGCCAGCAGCACTGGCGGGGGCGCTTCTGGGGCCAACGTCCTGACTTTC	CASSTGGGASGANVLTF
TRBD2	TRBV7-2	NA	TRBJ2-7	TGTGCCAGCAGCGAGGGGTCTAGCGGGGTCTACGAGCAGTACTTC	CASSEGSSGVYEQYF
TRBD2	TRBV7-9	NA	TRBJ2-1	TGTGCCAGCAGCCCCGGGACTAGCAATGAGCAGTTCTTC	CASSPGTSNEQFF
TRBD2	TRBV9	NA	TRBJ2-1	TGTGCCAGCAGCCTGACTAGCGGGGGGAACAATGAGCAGTTCTTC	CASSLTSGGNNEQFF
NA	TRBV7-9	NA	TRBJ1-2	TGTGCCAGCAGCTCACTGGGGCTTTATACCTATGGCTACACCTTC	CASSSLGLYTYGYTF
TRBD2	TRBV11-2	NA	TRBJ2-2	TGTGCCAGCAGCACAGAACCGGGACTAGCGGGGGGGAGCACCGGGGAGCTGTTTTTT	CASSTEPGLAGGSTGELFF
TRBD1	TRBV6-1	NA	TRBJ2-1	TGTGCCAGCAGTAAACGACAGGGGGTCGATGAGCAGTTCTTC	CASSKRQGVDEQFF
TRBD1	TRBV5-1	NA	TRBJ1-1	TGCGCCAGCAGCTTGTGGCAGGGGGCGGGTGAAGCTTTCTTT	CASSLWQGAGEAFF
TRBD2	TRBV7-2	once	TRBJ2-6	TGTGCCAGCAGCACACGGACTAGCGGGAGCTCTGGGGCCAACGTCCTGACTTTC	CASSTRTSGSSGANVLTF
TRBD1	TRBV6-5	NA	TRBJ1-2	TGTGCCAGCAGTTACACCGGACAGGGCTATGGCTACACCTTC	CASSYTGQGYGYTF
NA	TRBV6-1	NA	TRBJ2-7	TGTGCCAGCAGTGTTGCGGCGGGTTCTTTGAGGTCCTACGAGCAGTACTTC	CASSVAAGSLRSYEQYF
TRBD2	TRBV25-1	once	TRBJ2-1	TGTGCCAGCAGTGAATCGCGGGGGGGGAACCACAATGAGCAGTTCTTC	CASSESRGGNHNEQFF
TRBD1	TRBV6-5	NA	TRBJ2-1	TGTGCCAGCAGCCTCGGGACAGTGAGGGTCAATGAGCAGTTCTTC	CASSLGTVRVNEQFF
TRBD2	TRBV4-2	NA	TRBJ2-3	TGTGCCAGCAGCCGGCTCGGGACTAGCCTCACAGATACGCAGTATTTT	CASSRLGTSLTDTQYF
TRBD1	TRBV6-5	NA	TRBJ1-4	TGTGCCAGCAGAAGGGGGCAGTGGGAAAAACTGTTTTTT	CASRRGQWEKLFF
NA	TRBV5-1	NA	TRBJ2-1	TGCGCCAGCAGCTTGGGTTTAGATTCGGACAATGAGCAGTTCTTC	CASSLGLDSDNEQFF
NA	TRBV6-1	NA	TRBJ1-1	TGTGCCAGCAGTGAAGGGTGGGTGGGAGTGAACACTGAAGCTTTCTTT	CASSEGWVGVNTEAFF
NA	TRBV4-1	NA	TRBJ2-2	TGCGCCAGCAGCCGTCTGGACAGCACGAACACCGGGGAGCTGTTTTTT	CASSRLDSTNTGELFF
TRBD1	TRBV13	NA	TRBJ2-3	TGTGCCAGCAGCCTAGGGACAGGGATCACAGATACGCAGTATTTT	CASSLGTGITDTQYF
NA	TRBV6-5	NA	TRBJ2-3	TGTGCCAGCAGTTACTCGAACTATTACACAGATACGCAGTATTTT	CASSYSNYYTDTQYF
TRBD2	TRBV19	NA	TRBJ2-3	TGTGCCAGTAGTCTCAGCGGGGGGCGCACAGATACGCAGTATTTT	CASSLSGGRTDTQYF
TRBD2	TRBV4-3	NA	TRBJ2-5	TGCGCCAGCAGCCCGGGACTAGCGGGGCAAGAGACCCAGTACTTC	CASSPGLAGQETQYF
TRBD1	TRBV7-9	NA	TRBJ2-3	TGTGCCAGCAACCCCGTATCTACAGGGGGCACAGATACGCAGTATTTT	CASNPVSTGGTDTQYF
NA	TRBV5-1	NA	TRBJ2-3	TGCGCCAGCAACAAGGAGATTCAAGATACGCAGTATTTT	CASNKEIQDTQYF
TRBD1	TRBV10-1	once	TRBJ2-1	TGCGCCAGAGGGCCGGCAGGGGGCATTTGTGTTAATGAGCAGTTCTTC	CARGPAGGICVNEQFF
NA	TRBV5-5	NA	TRBJ1-1	TGTGCCAGCAGCTTGGCCTGGCAGGGGTGGACTGAAGCTTTCTTT	CASSLAWQGWTEAFF
NA	TRBV4-1	NA	TRBJ1-4	TGCGCCAGCAGCCAAGGGGTAGGGGATGAAAAACTGTTTTTT	CASSQGVGDEKLFF
TRBD1	TRBV5-1	NA	TRBJ1-6	TGCGCCAGCAGCTTGTGGGACAGGGAAAATTCACCCCTCCACTTT	CASSLWDRENSPLHF
TRBD2	TRBV9	NA	TRBJ2-2	TGTGCCAGCAGCGTAGGTCGGGGGGGCAAGAACACCGGGGAGCTGTTTTTT	CASSVGRGGKNTGELFF
TRBD1	TRBV7-9	NA	TRBJ2-3	TGTGCCAGCAGCTTAGGGGACAGAGGTTCAGATACGCAGTATTTT	CASSLGDRGSDTQYF
NA	TRBV30	NA	TRBJ1-1	TGTGCCTGGAGTGTACTAGCAGGGCCTGAAGCTTTCTTT	CAWSVLAGPEAFF
NA	TRBV4-2	few	TRBJ1-4	TGTGCCAGCAGCCAAGGCGGTACCGGGGGGAGTGAAAAACTGTTTTTT	CASSQGGTGGSEKLFF
NA	TRBV5-1	NA	TRBJ1-2	TGCGCCAGCAGCTACGACAGGACCTATGGCTACACCTTC	CASSYDRTYGYTF
TRBD2	TRBV7-3	once	TRBJ2-2	TGTGCCAGCAGCCACGTCGCGGGGGGTCGGGGGGAGCTGTTTTTT	CASSHVAGGRGELFF
TRBD2	TRBV6-1	NA	TRBJ2-7	TGTGCCAGCAGGGGGACTAGCGGATACTCCTACGAGCAGTACTTC	CASRGTSGYSYEQYF
NA	TRBV2	NA	TRBJ1-2	TGTGCCAGCAGTGAGTCGGGGGGCCACTATGGCTACACCTTC	CASSESGGHYGYTF
TRBD1	TRBV4-2	once	TRBJ1-5	TGTGCCAGCAGCCAAGGGACAGGGGGCGAGGATCAGCCCCAGCATTTT	CASSQGTGGEDQPQHF
NA	TRBV7-3	NA	TRBJ2-1	TGTGCCAGCAGTGCTAGCGAGGTATACGAGCAGTTCTTC	CASSASEVYEQFF
TRBD2	TRBV4-2	NA	TRBJ2-2	TGTGCCAGCAGCCAACCCGGGACTAGCGGGGTTACCGGGGAGCTGTTTTTT	CASSQPGTSGVTGELFF
NA	TRBV11-2	NA	TRBJ1-1	TGTGCCAGCAGCTCGGTTTTGAACACTGAAGCTTTCTTT	CASSSVLNTEAFF